Listed here are 32 T cell receptor beta chains from one sample, sequenced in a study of blood T cell repertoires in COVID-19 (dated by TCRdb to between 2020 and 2021). Receptor libraries were prepared by the immunoSEQ multiplex PCR assay. TCRdb provides this immuneACCESS table in a form limited to in-frame rearrangements. Some clones are lacking; in checked studies, under half of them reflect an unresolved V gene, and why the rest are absent is not known. The sample data list around 200,000 clones, and around 80% of these were observed just once. The top ten constitute roughly 12% of the sample. Sequenced: peripheral blood. The receptors come from a woman aged 50 to 60 with acute or convalescent COVID-19.

The chain carries TRBV7-2 and TRBJ2-5; TRBD2 matches 7 bases. Germline V gene lookup returns CDR1 SGHTA and CDR2 FQGNSA. The CDR3 covers 15 residues. Germline trimming cut 1 base from V and 8 bases from J; bases unmatched to any gene: 10. The chain's CDR3 is CASSLGGRDVETQYF. CDR3 bases: TGTGCCAGCAGCTTAGGTGGGAGGGACGTGGAAACCCAGTACTTC.

The chain joins TRBV7-2 to TRBJ1-1; 11 bases are a match to TRBD1. The CDR3 runs 15 residues. Germline V gene sequence: CDR1 SGHTA, CDR2 FQGNSA. Trimming took 6 bases from V and 3 from J; bases not matched to a gene: 6. The CDR3 is CASRGQGGRDTEAFF. Here the CDR3 DNA reads TGTGCCAGCAGGGGACAGGGGGGGCGAGACACTGAAGCTTTCTTT.

This clone was detected only a few times. V is TRBV7-8 and J is TRBJ1-2; TRBD1 matches at 8 bases. The V segment lost 5 bases and the J segment 5 bases; nucleotides outside the gene matches: 10. The CDR3 has 15 amino acids. Germline loops: CDR1 SGHVS, CDR2 FQNEAQ. The CDR3 sequence: CASSPHQTGEYGYTF. CDR3 DNA: TGTGCCAGCAGCCCCCACCAGACAGGGGAATATGGCTACACCTTC.

The DNA for the CDR3 is TGTGCCAGCAGTTACTCCAGGGGGAGGAATTCACCCCTCCACTTT. This translates into CASSYSRGRNSPLHF. The V gene is TRBV6-5, the J gene TRBJ1-6, with 7 bases that match TRBD1. The CDR3 sequence is 15 residues long. V was pared by 0 bases and J by 7 bases, with 3 bases of the junction left unmatched. CDR1 and CDR2 from the germline V gene are MNHEY and SVGAGI.

The chain carries TRBV18 and TRBJ1-1, with D tentatively TRBD1 (6 bases). V lost 3 bases to trimming and J lost 8 bases, with 13 bases between them. Germline V CDR1 and CDR2: KGHSH, LQKENI. This CDR3 is 13 amino acids long. The CDR3 here is CASSPQGTYEAFF. DNA for the CDR3: TGTGCCAGCTCACCTCAGGGGACGTACGAAGCTTTCTTT. The full variable domain, rest sourced from reference TRBV18 and TRBJ1-1, is NAGVMQNPRHLVRRRGQEARLRCSPMKGHSHVYWYRQLPEEGLKFMVYLQKENIIDESGMPKERFSAEFPKEGPSILRIQQVVRGDSAAYFCASSPQGTYEAFFGQGTRLTVV.

V is TRBV3-1 (or the pseudogene TRBV3-2) and J is TRBJ1-2; tentatively, D is TRBD1 (5 bases). Germline lookup yields CDR1 LGHDT and CDR2 YNNKEL (reference sequence). The CDR3 covers 17 residues. Trimming removed 4 bases at V and 3 bases at J, with 21 bases between. For the CDR3, the DNA is TGTGCCAGCAGCCGACAGCCCAGGCAAACCCTTTACTATGGCTACACCTTC. This encodes CASSRQPRQTLYYGYTF.

This chain uses TRBV6-6 with TRBJ2-5; 9 bases agree with TRBD2. The CDR3 has 14 residues. Trimming at V came to 6 bases and at J to 4 bases, leaving 6 bases not matched to a gene. Germline V gene lookup returns CDR1 MNHNY and CDR2 SVGAGI (reference sequence). This chain's CDR3 is CASRFAGGRETQYF. The CDR3 region has the DNA TGTGCCAGCAGATTTGCGGGAGGGCGAGAGACCCAGTACTTC.

The V and J genes are TRBV19 and TRBJ1-6; 7 bases map to TRBD1. The CDR3 is made up of 15 amino acids. Germline loops: CDR1 LNHDA, CDR2 SQIVND (reference sequence). V trimming: 5 bases; J trimming: 10 bases; junction bases outside the gene matches: 11. The CDR3 sequence is CASSSMTGWESPLHF. CDR3 nucleotide sequence: TGTGCCAGTAGTTCTATGACAGGGTGGGAATCACCCCTCCACTTT.

V gene TRBV5-3 combines with J gene TRBJ2-7, with D perhaps TRBD1 (7 bases). TRBV5-3 is an ORF, and what it does is uncertain. CDR3 length: 14 residues. V was clipped by 3 bases and J by 4 bases, with 14 bases between them. CDR3 amino acids: CARSWRDSRYEQYF. DNA for the CDR3: TGTGCCAGAAGCTGGAGGGACAGCCGATACGAGCAGTACTTC.

In this sample, this clone turned up many times. V gene TRBV5-1 combines with J gene TRBJ1-5; perhaps TRBD1 as D (5 bases). V was pared by 0 bases and J by 3 bases, with 16 bases between. Looked up from germline, CDR1 is SGHRS and CDR2 is YFSETQ. The CDR3 is 17 residues long. The CDR3 DNA reads TGCGCCAGCAGCTTGGATGGGGCAGGGAGGAACAATCAGCCCCAGCATTTT. Protein product: CASSLDGAGRNNQPQHF.

The CDR3 sequence is CASSFGGPTEAFF. CDR3 coding DNA: TGTGCCAGCAGCTTTGGAGGGCCCACTGAAGCTTTCTTT. The chain combines TRBV5-6 with TRBJ1-1; D not resolved. The CDR3 has 13 amino acids. V gave up 2 bases and J gave up 4 bases, with 9 bases separating them. CDR1 and CDR2 from the germline V gene are SGHDT and YYEEEE.

The chain recombines TRBV5-6 with TRBJ1-2; 8 bases line up with TRBD1. CDR1 SGHDT and CDR2 YYEEEE come from the germline V gene. The trim removed 5 bases at V and 4 bases at J, leaving 7 bases unmatched. The CDR3 runs 14 residues. CDR3 nucleotide sequence: TGTGCCAGCAGGGGGCCGACAGGGGTCTATGGCTACACCTTC. Translating it yields CASRGPTGVYGYTF.

For the CDR3, the DNA is TGTGCCAGCTCACCACCGGGGGGGGCGAACACTGAAGCTTTCTTT. Encoded protein: CASSPPGGANTEAFF. This sequence joins TRBV18 and TRBJ1-1; the D gene is possibly TRBD1 (6 bases). V was shortened by 0 bases and J by 1 base, with 9 bases between the two germline ends. CDR3 length: 15 amino acids. Germline V gene data show CDR1 as KGHSH and CDR2 as LQKENI.

The rearrangement uses TRBV5-1 and TRBJ2-3, with 10 bases lining up with TRBD2. This CDR3 has 16 residues. Germline V CDR1 and CDR2: SGHRS, YFSETQ. Germline trimming cut 1 base from V and 6 bases from J; bases unmatched to any gene: 8. CDR3 nucleotide sequence: TGCGCCAGCAGCTTGTGGGCTAGCGGGGGTGGGGATACGCAGTATTTT. Its protein is CASSLWASGGGDTQYF.

The J gene is TRBJ2-1, the V gene TRBV7-9, with 7 bases that match TRBD2. The trim removed 8 bases at V and 2 bases at J, leaving 12 bases unmatched. This CDR3 is built from 16 residues. Germline CDR1 reads SEHNR; CDR2 reads FQNEAQ (reference sequence). CDR3 loop: CASASQAGPPYNEQFF. Here the CDR3 DNA reads TGTGCCAGCGCATCCCAAGCGGGGCCCCCCTACAATGAGCAGTTCTTC.

The chain combines TRBV5-1 with TRBJ2-1, with a possible D match to TRBD2 (6 bases). V was trimmed by 0 bases and J by 0 bases, leaving 13 bases between them. Germline V CDR1 and CDR2: SGHRS, YFSETQ. The CDR3 runs 17 residues. This CDR3 is CASSLVPRGNSYNEQFF. DNA of the CDR3: TGCGCCAGCAGCTTGGTTCCGCGGGGAAACTCCTACAATGAGCAGTTCTTC.

The rearrangement joins TRBV5-4 to TRBJ2-5; D is uncertain. In germline, CDR1 is SGHNT, CDR2 YYREEE (reference sequence). This CDR3 is built from 12 residues. Trimming stripped 1 base from V and 8 bases from J, with 9 bases between. The CDR3 loop reads CASSLPLGTQYF. The CDR3 DNA reads as TGTGCCAGCAGCTTGCCCTTGGGCACCCAGTACTTC. Filled out from reference TRBV5-4 and TRBJ2-5, the complete variable domain reads ETGVTQSPTHLIKTRGQQVTLRCSSQSGHNTVSWYQQALGQGPQFIFQYYREEENGRGNFPPRFSGLQFPNYSSELNVNALELDDSALYLCASSLPLGTQYFGPGTRLLVL.

The chain couples TRBV28 to TRBJ1-5; D ambiguous. V lost 6 bases and J 7 bases, leaving 7 bases between the germline ends. The germline V gene has CDR1 MDHEN and CDR2 SYDVKM. This CDR3 comprises 11 residues. CDR3 DNA: TGTGCCAGCAGGGGAGACCAGCCCCAGCATTTT. Residues: CASRGDQPQHF.

This chain uses TRBV12-5 with TRBJ1-1, with 9 bases aligning to TRBD1. Germline V gene data show CDR1 as LGHNT and CDR2 as FRNRAP. The CDR3 totals 16 residues. The junction had 11 bases not matched to a gene; V was cut back by 6 bases and J by 3 bases. CDR3 in DNA: TGTGCTAGTGGGCGCCGGGACAGGGATATCGACACTGAAGCTTTCTTT. It codes for CASGRRDRDIDTEAFF.

The rearrangement joins TRBV21-1 to TRBJ1-1; the table's D call of TRBD1 was not tested on the DNA. TRBV21-1 is a recognized pseudogene. This CDR3 has 12 amino acids. The CDR3 is CASRTANTEAFF. In DNA form, the CDR3 reads TGTGCCAGCAGGACAGCGAACACTGAAGCTTTCTTT.

V and J are TRBV5-1 and TRBJ2-1; D possibly corresponds to TRBD1 (6 bases). This CDR3 spans 15 amino acids. V was shortened by 1 base and J by 2 bases, with 10 bases between the two germline ends. Germline CDR1 SGHRS, CDR2 YFSETQ. CDR3 nucleotide sequence: TGCGCCAGCAGCTTGAGAGGGGGAACCTACAATGAGCAGTTCTTC. Amino acids: CASSLRGGTYNEQFF.

The rearrangement links TRBV7-9 to TRBJ1-2, with TRBD1 matching 12 bases. V shed 1 base, J shed 4 bases, and the junction held 7 bases outside the gene matches. CDR3 length: 17 amino acids. Germline CDR1 is SEHNR and CDR2 is FQNEAQ (reference sequence). CDR3 region: CASSLDRDRGLGYGYTF. In nucleotides, the CDR3 is TGTGCCAGCAGCTTAGATCGGGACAGGGGGCTCGGCTATGGCTACACCTTC.

This chain connects TRBV30 to TRBJ1-5; maybe TRBD1 (6 bases). V lost 2 bases to trimming and J lost 7 bases, with 12 bases between them. CDR3 length equals 13 residues. Germline V gene lookup returns CDR1 GTSNPN and CDR2 SVGIG (reference sequence). In DNA, the CDR3 is TGTGCCTGGAGTCCAGGGGCCTACCAGCCCCAGCATTTT. This gives the protein CAWSPGAYQPQHF. Combining the CDR3 with reference TRBV30 and TRBJ1-5 gives the whole variable domain SQTIHQWPATLVQPVGSPLSLECTVEGTSNPNLYWYRQAAGRGLQLLFYSVGIGQISSEVPQNLSASRPQDRQFILSSKKLLLSDSGFYLCAWSPGAYQPQHFGDGTRLSIL.

The gene calls are TRBV20-1 and TRBJ2-1; D not resolved. This CDR3 contains 11 residues. CDR1 is DFQATT and CDR2 is SNEGSKA in the germline V gene (reference sequence). The CDR3: CSVNSYNEQFF. The CDR3 DNA follows: TGCAGCGTTAACAGCTACAATGAGCAGTTCTTC.

The gene calls are TRBV25-1 and TRBJ1-2; the match to TRBD1 covers 7 bases. The germline V gene encodes CDR1 MGHDK and CDR2 SYGVNS. J was trimmed by 0 bases and V by 2 bases; bases with no gene match: 6. This CDR3 has 16 residues. In DNA, the CDR3 is TGTGCCAGCAGTGAAGAAGGGACAGACACTAACTATGGCTACACCTTC. It is translated as CASSEEGTDTNYGYTF.

The chain carries TRBV5-6 and TRBJ2-7; D gene ambiguous. Germline-derived CDR1 and CDR2 are SGHDT and YYEEEE. The CDR3 is made up of 13 amino acids. The V and J ends lost 0 bases and 6 bases respectively, with 10 bases between them. The CDR3 nucleotides read TGTGCCAGCAGCTTGGCCAGAAGAGGCGAGCAGTACTTC. Its translation: CASSLARRGEQYF.

This chain joins TRBV19 and TRBJ1-4, with TRBD1 matching over 7 bases. The CDR3 spans 13 residues. The V gene's germline CDR1 is LNHDA and CDR2 SQIVND (reference sequence). V was pared by 3 bases and J by 7 bases, with 2 bases of the junction left unmatched. CDR3 nucleotides: TGTGCCAGTAGTATCGGGACAGCTGAAAAACTGTTTTTT. Protein: CASSIGTAEKLFF.

The chain combines TRBV27 with TRBJ2-7, with a tentative D call TRBD1 (6 bases). Germline CDR1 and CDR2: MNHEY and SMNVEV (reference sequence). Trimming cost V 6 bases and J 0 bases, with 9 bases left between them. The CDR3 covers 13 residues. CDR3 bases: TGTGCCAGCAGCCAGGGGTTCTCCTACGAGCAGTACTTC. It codes for CASSQGFSYEQYF.

The chain carries TRBV5-5 and TRBJ1-2; TRBD1 matches at 9 bases. In germline, CDR1 is SGHKS, CDR2 YYEKEE (reference sequence). V lost 4 bases, J lost 3 bases, and 4 bases stayed unmatched. The CDR3 has 14 residues. CDR3 bases: TGTGCCAGCAGCAGGAGGGACAGGGACTATGGCTACACCTTC. Translated, it gives CASSRRDRDYGYTF.

The J gene is TRBJ1-1, the V gene TRBV3-1 (or the pseudogene TRBV3-2); D call uncertain. V was trimmed by 4 bases and J by 0 bases, leaving 9 bases between them. There are 14 residues in the CDR3. Germline V gene data show CDR1 as LGHDT and CDR2 as YNNKEL (reference sequence). CDR3: CASSRGYMNTEAFF. The DNA of the CDR3 is TGTGCCAGCAGCCGAGGCTACATGAACACTGAAGCTTTCTTT.

This clone turned up a few times. This chain links TRBV20-1 with TRBJ2-7; 7 bases are shared with TRBD2. The CDR3 is 14 amino acids. CDR1 DFQATT and CDR2 SNEGSKA come from the germline V gene (reference sequence). V was pared by 3 bases and J by 1 base, with 6 bases of the junction left unmatched. CDR3 in amino acids: CSASPSGPSYEQYF. DNA of the CDR3: TGCAGTGCTAGTCCTAGCGGCCCTTCCTACGAGCAGTACTTC.

The V gene is TRBV6-2 or TRBV6-3, the J gene TRBJ1-2, with D possibly matching TRBD1 (5 bases). Germline assignment: CDR1 MNHEY and CDR2 SVGEGT. The CDR3 runs to 13 residues. Trimming cost V 3 bases and J 8 bases, with 13 bases left between them. CDR3 residues: CASSYRQGSGYTF. As DNA, the CDR3 is TGTGCCAGCAGTTATAGGCAGGGAAGCGGCTACACCTTC.